This is a list of T cell receptor beta chains from one sample in a study of response to subunit inactivated influenza vaccine. TCRdb re-called the RT-PCR reads with MiXCR, one entry per CDR3 protein. The sample lists roughly 700,000 distinct CDR3 sequences, roughly 13% occurring once. Sequenced here: PBMCs from blood, sampled about 14 days before vaccination. The receptors stem from a man aged 50 or older who received an inactivated influenza vaccine. The conserved cysteine and the conserved F or W are not part of the CDR3 here. Each record gives: clone size, J gene, V gene, CDR3 protein. Where a row states a size, it is once, few, many or the class of an expanded clone; other rows omit it.

-	TRBJ1-1	TRBV20-1	SAPSRGQGFSTEAF
few	TRBJ2-2	TRBV5-1	ASSMDPGIPGELF
-	TRBJ2-3	TRBV20-1	SQAGLAGADTQY
many	TRBJ1-5	TRBV7-2	ASSLVGQGAYQPQH
many	TRBJ2-1	TRBV18	ASSLPLSGGSGEQF
many	TRBJ2-7	TRBV28	ASSLGFYEQY
few	TRBJ2-1	TRBV4-2	ASSQAVRERKF
few	TRBJ2-3	TRBV5-1	ASSPTGLGTDTQY
few	TRBJ2-7	TRBV5-5	ASSHPLSLGEQY
few	TRBJ2-1	TRBV18	ASPDYNEQF
few	TRBJ2-2	TRBV5-1	ASSPFDSTGELF
-	TRBJ1-3	TRBV6-5	ASSYMVDGNTIY
few	TRBJ2-2	TRBV28	ASSPTGGPPGELF
-	TRBJ2-1	TRBV20-1	SATTLNANNEQF
-	TRBJ2-1	TRBV7-2	ASSLRPSRGGGNEQF
-	TRBJ1-6	TRBV6-1	ASSLRTGDSPLH
many	TRBJ1-1	TRBV28	AINKRRGRVNTEAF
many	TRBJ2-1	TRBV4-3	ASSQELAAYNEQF
-	TRBJ2-1	TRBV27	ASSPSGQGGYNEQF
-	TRBJ2-5	TRBV28	ASSPLMRKETQY
-	TRBJ2-1	TRBV20-1	SARDRSAGEQF
once	TRBJ2-7	TRBV4-3	ASSFHRGTAYEQY
-	TRBJ1-5	TRBV28	ASSLIGVGRGHQPQH
few	TRBJ2-7	TRBV2	ASSEGSAGLYEQY
many	TRBJ2-1	TRBV5-1	ASTPQGQGFGGSNEQF
-	TRBJ2-1	TRBV6-2/TRBV6-3	ATRERILVNNEQF
many	TRBJ2-7	TRBV20-1	SARDRAEYEQY
few	TRBJ2-5	TRBV20-1	SARGGTGEETQY
many	TRBJ1-1	TRBV10-3	AISAGLRTEAF
few	TRBJ2-3	TRBV20-1	SARSDLQRSTDTQY
many	TRBJ1-1	TRBV5-1	ASTLGGAGGAF
-	TRBJ2-5	TRBV11-1	ASTQKVGLAAALQETQY
-	TRBJ2-7	TRBV5-1	ASSWTDSANEQY
-	TRBJ1-1	TRBV20-1	SAGQGGPKTEAF
-	TRBJ2-7	TRBV7-2	ASSLGRHVGSSEQY
few	TRBJ1-1	TRBV20-1	SAVRDRGGNTEAF
-	TRBJ2-3	TRBV12-3/TRBV12-4	ASSLTSGIGTDTQY
-	TRBJ2-1	TRBV6-1	ASSARTGVISGEQF
many	TRBJ2-2	TRBV12-3/TRBV12-4	ASSRGGANTGELF
-	TRBJ2-7	TRBV29-1	SVTGLPPYEQY
-	TRBJ1-5	TRBV7-8	ASSLDRGYNQPQH
few	TRBJ1-4	TRBV15	ATSRGRGGEKLF
few	TRBJ2-5	TRBV20-1	SARETGREETQY
few	TRBJ2-7	TRBV29-1	SYSKRGGSYEQY
-	TRBJ2-5	TRBV5-1	ASSLASSGHQETQY
-	TRBJ2-5	TRBV20-1	SARAFGRDRTYGTQY
few	TRBJ2-1	TRBV5-1	ASRPGPTGNEQF
-	TRBJ2-7	TRBV20-1	SAAPMRGYEQY
many	TRBJ2-3	TRBV28	ASSLTQGIPDTQY
-	TRBJ2-1	TRBV24-1	ATSDRRALNEQF
-	TRBJ2-7	TRBV5-1	ASSLAGTDGYEQY